This T cell receptor (beta chain) derives from a study of monozygotic twins with inflammatory bowel disease. A note on this clonotype: As yet, its antigen is unknown.

There were roughly 4,000 ng of total RNA used for each TCR library. Samples each yielded cDNA through eight separate reactions. No DNA is given; TCRdb re-called the 5' RACE reads and lists each CDR3 protein once. The record lists approximately 330,000 distinct CDR3 sequences, of which the ten most abundant hold 2%. General observations from the study: Among the T cells, different subtypes could not be distinguished. It was in IBD patients that TCRbeta diversity (inverse Simpson) was lower than in healthy co-twins.

This CDR3 has 16 residues. CDR1 and CDR2 (germline): SGHTA, FQGNSA. The receptor was isolated from a human donor with ulcerative colitis or Crohn's disease, or a healthy co-twin of an affected twin (not recorded which). Source material: blood. This sequence joins TRBV7-2 and TRBJ1-3; no DNA is available, so the TRBD1 call from TCRdb remains unchecked. CDR3 sequence: CASSLTSGFDGNTIYF.